The clone carrying this T cell receptor beta chain was detected only a few times. No antigen is known for it. Preparation of the TCRbeta library used unique molecular identifiers. TCRdb reprocessed the PCR reads with MiXCR, giving one entry per CDR3 protein. The table records about 200,000 distinct CDR3 sequences, about 8.7% of them present only once. These data originate in a study of T-cell reconstitution after alpha-beta-depleted transplantation in children. Study conclusions and caveats: Newly produced T cells mostly accounted for T-cell counts and diversity one year post-transplant. High day-60 TCRbeta diversity in some patients came from surviving recipient T cells and thymic progenitors. Reported findings indicate that, about two months after transplant, alpha-beta T cells came from several hundred expanded clones, which were derived from non-depleted graft cells.

The germline V and J ends were trimmed by 3 bases and 2 bases, with 10 bases remaining between them. This CDR3 has 14 residues. The sequencing used PBMCs, mostly from graft donor cells, collected 360 days after TCRalphabeta/CD19-depleted stem cell transplant. The receptor was derived from a male patient under 10 years old who had a stem cell transplant for acute myeloid leukemia, so the T cells may come from the graft donor. V usage is TRBV12-3 or TRBV12-4 and J usage is TRBJ1-2, with unresolved D. The CDR3 spells CASSFSGENYGYTF. DNA of the CDR3: TGTGCCAGCAGTTTCTCCGGGGAAAACTATGGCTACACCTTC.